These 21 T cell receptor beta chains share one sample of origin, sequenced in a study of metastatic and nonmetastatic thyroid tumors (dated by TCRdb to about 2020). None of the patients had been given any treatment before thyroid surgery. Preparation of the library involved PCR. Sequencing took place on an Illumina HiSeq 4000. The public reads were quality trimmed at Q25 with fastp and then assembled into clones with MiXCR by TCRdb, keeping productive beta chains. The sample table shows 8,500 to 13,000 clones, and around 12% are seen once. Together, the top ten hold roughly 12% of the sample. The specimen was blood. These receptors all stem from a female donor with papillary thyroid cancer or a benign thyroid nodule (not recorded which). Some clones in this sample may be carry-over from other donors' samples.

Regarding this clone: A read error may explain this, as a much larger clone is one base away. The chain is built from TRBV5-4 and TRBJ2-7; the D gene could be TRBD1 or TRBD2 (5 bases each). The CDR3 consists of 14 residues. Trimming took off 6 bases at V and 1 base at J, with 14 bases between the two ends. Germline CDR1 is SGHNT and CDR2 is YYREEE (reference sequence). The CDR3 is CASIPTGTSYEQYF. The CDR3 DNA reads TGTGCCAGCATCCCGACGGGGACGTCCTACGAGCAGTACTTC.

The genes are TRBV6-2 or TRBV6-3 and TRBJ2-3; maybe TRBD1 (7 bases). V lost 7 bases to trimming and J lost 0 bases, with 17 bases between them. Germline-derived CDR1 and CDR2 are MNHEY and SVGEGT. The CDR3 totals 16 residues. CDR3 region: CASNFRGDLSTDTQYF. CDR3 nucleotide sequence: TGTGCCAGCAATTTCAGGGGGGACCTCAGCACAGATACGCAGTATTTT.

This clone was observed many times. This chain uses TRBV11-2 with TRBJ2-7, with D perhaps being TRBD1 or TRBD2 (5 bases each). Germline CDR1 reads SGHAT; CDR2 reads FQNNGV. This CDR3 has 14 residues. V was cut by 7 bases and J by 1 base, with 14 bases left in between. The CDR3 sequence is CASTEGTISYEQYF. The CDR3 nucleotides read TGTGCCAGCACCGAGGGGACCATATCCTACGAGCAGTACTTC.

A word on this clone: One end of the junction varies from germline; a read error may be responsible. V and J are TRBV20-1 and TRBJ1-5; D is unresolved. The CDR3 is made up of 13 amino acids. Germline V gene data show CDR1 as DFQATT and CDR2 as SNEGSKA (reference sequence). CDR3 in DNA: TGCAGTGCTGCCAGGATACGTTATCACCCCCAGCATTTT. Amino acids: CSAARIRYHPQHF.

This clone was seen at least ten times. The genes are TRBV7-9 and TRBJ2-7, with 9 bases fitting TRBD1. Germline CDR1 and CDR2: SEHNR and FQNEAQ (reference sequence). V lost 5 bases to trimming and J lost 4 bases; unmatched junction nucleotides: 9. The CDR3 loop spans 15 amino acids. Here the CDR3 DNA reads TGTGCCAGCAGCCGTACCCGGGACAGGGATTACGAGCAGTACTTC. This codes for CASSRTRDRDYEQYF.

Judged by abundance, this clone is medium-sized (0.01 to 0.1%). The rearrangement joins TRBV6-1 to TRBJ1-2; 8 positions match TRBD1. CDR1 is MNHNS, CDR2 SASEGT, per germline. V shed 6 bases and J 2 bases; nucleotides not matched to a gene: 5. The CDR3 contains 14 residues. This CDR3 is CASRPPGGNYGYTF. In DNA form, the CDR3 reads TGTGCCAGCAGACCCCCAGGGGGCAACTATGGCTACACCTTC.

Only a few counts were recorded for this clone. This clone may be a read error of a much larger clone one base away. Other DNA sequences in the sample encode the same CDR3. V gene TRBV7-6 combines with J gene TRBJ2-7, with TRBD2 matching over 7 bases. The CDR3 covers 15 residues. Trimming cost V 1 base and J 7 bases; bases outside gene matches: 10. CDR1 is SGHVS, CDR2 FNYEAQ, per germline. In nucleotides, the CDR3 is TGTGCCAGCAGCTTAGTATTGGCAGGAGCGGGAGAGCAGTACTTC. This translates into CASSLVLAGAGEQYF.

The V and J genes are TRBV7-2 and TRBJ2-3; D possibly corresponds to TRBD2 (5 bases). Germline loops: CDR1 SGHTA, CDR2 FQGNSA. The CDR3 loop spans 15 amino acids. Deletions cut 2 bases from V and 1 base from J, with 10 bases between. Here the CDR3 DNA reads TGTGCCAGCAGCTTACCGACTATGGGCACAGATACGCAGTATTTT. Translation: CASSLPTMGTDTQYF.

This clone was counted ten times or more. The V and J genes are TRBV20-1 and TRBJ2-5; 13 bases are a match to TRBD2. The V segment lost 3 bases and the J segment 4 bases; nucleotides outside the gene matches: 5. Germline assignment: CDR1 DFQATT and CDR2 SNEGSKA (reference sequence). The CDR3 totals 15 residues. The CDR3, as DNA: TGCAGTGCTAGCACTAGCGGGGGGGCTCTAGAGACCCAGTACTTC. Protein: CSASTSGGALETQYF.

This clone rates as medium-sized. The chain carries TRBV6-5 and TRBJ2-1; TRBD1 matches at 9 bases. The V gene end was trimmed by 0 bases and the J gene end by 5 bases; junction bases not matched to a gene: 2. The CDR3 consists of 15 residues. Germline lookup yields CDR1 MNHEY and CDR2 SVGAGI. Written as DNA, the CDR3 is TGTGCCAGCAGTTACTCGGGACAGGGAAACAATGAGCAGTTCTTC. Translated, it gives CASSYSGQGNNEQFF.

By share, this clone counts as medium-sized. The chain employs TRBV20-1 and TRBJ1-2; no definite D call. Trimming removed 6 bases at V and 6 bases at J, with 17 bases between. The CDR3 is 13 residues long. In germline, CDR1 is DFQATT, CDR2 SNEGSKA (reference sequence). The CDR3, as DNA: TGCAGTGCACCGCAAGGGTCTGGCGATGGCTACACCTTC. This encodes CSAPQGSGDGYTF.

By sample share, this clone is medium-sized. The gene calls are TRBV6-1 and TRBJ1-2; 10 nucleotides align to TRBD1. Germline CDR1 is MNHNS and CDR2 is SASEGT. Trimming took 5 bases from V and 2 from J; bases not matched to a gene: 5. The CDR3 spans 15 residues. The DNA of the CDR3 is TGTGCCAGCAGTAGGACAGGGGGTGTCAACTATGGCTACACCTTC. Amino acid sequence: CASSRTGGVNYGYTF.

By share, this clone counts as medium-sized. The chain has TRBV9 and TRBJ2-7; D gene ambiguous. CDR1 and CDR2 (germline): SGDLS, YYNGEE. The CDR3 runs to 12 residues. V was cut by 0 bases and J by 6 bases, with 7 bases left in between. The CDR3 DNA reads as TGTGCCAGCAGCGTAGGGTCCAGCGAGCAGTACTTC. It specifies CASSVGSSEQYF.

This clone is labeled medium-sized (0.01 to 0.1%). The chain joins TRBV19 to TRBJ1-2, with D tentatively TRBD1 (5 bases). Per the germline V gene, CDR1 is LNHDA and CDR2 is SQIVND (reference sequence). V lost 5 bases and J lost 4, with 17 bases in between. The CDR3 length is 15 residues. The chain's CDR3 is CASSVLQETVYGYTF. CDR3 bases: TGTGCCAGTAGTGTCCTACAGGAGACCGTCTATGGCTACACCTTC.

There are many counts of this clone. The chain couples TRBV29-1 to TRBJ2-3, with D tentatively TRBD2 (5 bases). Between the trimmed V and J ends, which lost 0 bases and 6 bases, there was a span of 7 bases. In germline, CDR1 is SQVTM, CDR2 ANQGSEA. CDR3 size: 12 residues. The CDR3 DNA reads TGCAGCGTTGAAGATGGGGAGGATACGCAGTATTTT. It encodes CSVEDGEDTQYF.

The sample holds many counts of this clone. This sequence joins TRBV5-1 and TRBJ2-1; D remains unclear. The germline V gene has CDR1 SGHRS and CDR2 YFSETQ. The CDR3 is 12 amino acids. Trimming took off 0 bases at V and 8 bases at J, with 6 bases between the two ends. CDR3 in DNA: TGCGCCAGCAGCTTGGACCGGGATGAGCAGTTCTTC. This gives the protein CASSLDRDEQFF.

This clone was recorded many times. This chain links TRBV2 with TRBJ2-5; 9 bases fit TRBD2. CDR1 SNHLY and CDR2 FYNNEI come from the germline V gene. Trimming at V came to 3 bases and at J to 5 bases, leaving 10 bases not matched to a gene. The CDR3 sequence is 16 residues long. This CDR3 is CASSDGGRGGGETQYF. CDR3 bases: TGTGCCAGCAGTGACGGCGGGCGGGGGGGCGGTGAGACCCAGTACTTC.

This clone is labeled as medium-sized. The chain is built from TRBV12-3 or TRBV12-4 and TRBJ1-5, with D unclear. V shed 0 bases and J shed 2 bases, with 8 bases lying between them. This CDR3 region has 15 residues. CDR3 DNA sequence: TGTGCCAGCAGTTTAGCAGGGTTCCGCAATCAGCCCCAGCATTTT. Translating gives CASSLAGFRNQPQHF.

This clone was seen many times. This chain joins TRBV5-1 and TRBJ2-1; D perhaps matches TRBD2 (6 bases). The ends were cut back, 4 bases at V and 2 bases at J, with 16 bases in the middle. This CDR3 comprises 16 residues. Germline V gene data show CDR1 as SGHRS and CDR2 as YFSETQ. The CDR3 coding sequence is TGCGCCAGCAGCCCGGGGACTGGAACCCCCTACAATGAGCAGTTCTTC. Protein sequence: CASSPGTGTPYNEQFF.

This clone was observed a few times. CDR3 DNA: TGTGCCAGCAGCTTATTAGTACAGGTTAGCGAGCAGTACTTC. It translates to CASSLLVQVSEQYF. The rearrangement joins TRBV7-3 to TRBJ2-7; weak D call: TRBD1 (5 bases). The CDR3 has 14 residues. V dropped 2 bases and J dropped 6 bases, with 14 bases sitting between them. The V gene's germline CDR1 is SGHTA and CDR2 FQGTGA. The whole variable domain, filled in from reference TRBV7-3 and TRBJ2-7, reads GAGVSQTPSNKVTEKGKYVELRCDPISGHTALYWYRQSLGQGPEFLIYFQGTGAADDSGLPNDRFFAVRPEGSVSTLKIQRTERGDSAVYLCASSLLVQVSEQYFGPGTRLTVT.

This clone counts as medium-sized (0.01 to 0.1%). The gene calls are TRBV15 and TRBJ1-1; D remains ambiguous. V lost 1 base, J lost 1 base, and 7 bases lay in between. CDR3 length: 14 residues. The germline CDR1 and CDR2 sequences are LNHNV and YYDKDF (reference sequence). CDR3 sequence reads: CATSRGTGNTEAFF. In DNA, the CDR3 is TGTGCCACCAGCAGAGGAACGGGGAACACTGAAGCTTTCTTT.